These 10 T cell receptor beta chains were all obtained from the same sample, sequenced in a study of T cells in Graves' hyperthyroidism and ophthalmopathy. RNA transcripts were the template for amplifying TCR beta CDR3 regions. Researchers ran a first-round RT-PCR on the TCR CDR3 using the HTBI primer set. TCRdb reprocessed the multiplex PCR reads via MiXCR and lists one record per CDR3 protein. The sample yields more than 500,000 distinct CDR3 sequences, 14% seen once. Sequencing input: blood. All receptors come from a woman between 40 and 50 years old with Graves' hyperthyroidism.

There are many counts of this clonotype. This chain connects TRBV2 to TRBJ1-5; TRBD1 matches at 7 bases. The CDR3 covers 14 residues. Germline trimming cut 2 bases from V and 5 bases from J; bases unmatched to any gene: 3. Germline V gives CDR1 SNHLY, CDR2 FYNNEI. The CDR3 nucleotides read TGTGCCAGCAGTGAAAAAGGGGGCCATCAGCCCCAGCATTTT. Translated, it gives CASSEKGGHQPQHF.

This clonotype was counted only a few times. The chain recombines TRBV9 with TRBJ1-6, with no clear D. The V gene's germline CDR1 is SGDLS and CDR2 YYNGEE. Trimming removed 4 bases from V and 10 bases from J, with 15 bases in between. The CDR3 sequence is 14 residues long. CDR3 region: CASSPREGRSPLHF. The CDR3 DNA reads as TGTGCCAGCAGCCCGAGGGAGGGCCGGTCACCCCTCCACTTT.

This clonotype has ten or more counts. The J gene is TRBJ2-7, the V gene TRBV2; TRBD1 matches at 9 bases. V shed 4 bases, J shed 2 bases, and the junction held 6 bases outside the gene matches. The germline V gene encodes CDR1 SNHLY and CDR2 FYNNEI. CDR3 length: 15 amino acids. CDR3 nucleotides: TGTGCCAGCAGTGTCTTCGGGACAGGGACCTACGAGCAGTACTTC. This translates into CASSVFGTGTYEQYF.

The chain couples TRBV18 to TRBJ2-7; TRBD2 matches at 7 bases. The CDR3 loop spans 17 amino acids. Losses at the gene ends were 4 bases for V and 0 bases for J; bases not matched to a gene: 12. Germline values: CDR1 KGHSH, CDR2 LQKENI. The CDR3, as DNA: TGTGCCAGCTCACGAGGGACTAACGGAGGAAGCTCCTACGAGCAGTACTTC. This translates into CASSRGTNGGSSYEQYF.

This clonotype was counted at least ten times. This rearrangement joins TRBV6-2 or TRBV6-3 to TRBJ2-7; D is uncertain. V shed 7 bases and J shed 5 bases, with 15 bases lying between them. The CDR3 loop spans 13 amino acids. CDR1 and CDR2 (germline): MNHEY, SVGEGT. This CDR3 is CASKERAVHEQYF. The CDR3 DNA sequence: TGTGCCAGCAAGGAGAGAGCTGTCCACGAGCAGTACTTC.

As to this clonotype: A read error may be the cause here, since a much bigger clone is one base away. The CDR3 bases are TGTGCCAGCAGTTCAGGCGGGAGGATCTACAATGAGCAGTTCTTC. Translating gives CASSSGGRIYNEQFF. V usage is TRBV28 and J usage is TRBJ2-1, with 8 bases identical to TRBD2. Losses at the gene ends were 4 bases for V and 3 bases for J; bases not matched to a gene: 5. CDR1 is MDHEN, CDR2 SYDVKM, per germline. The CDR3 runs to 15 residues.

This clonotype was counted many times. The genes are TRBV5-1 and TRBJ2-1; D remains ambiguous. Trimming pared 2 bases from V and 6 bases from J, leaving 15 bases between. The CDR3 has 15 amino acids. The germline V gene encodes CDR1 SGHRS and CDR2 YFSETQ. CDR3 loop: CASSLSPTLSNEQFF. In DNA form, the CDR3 reads TGCGCCAGCAGCTTATCCCCCACCCTCTCCAATGAGCAGTTCTTC.

This sequence joins TRBV29-1 and TRBJ1-2; 9 bases agree with TRBD1. V shed 7 bases and J 7 bases; nucleotides not matched to a gene: 4. The CDR3 loop spans 11 amino acids. CDR1 is SQVTM, CDR2 ANQGSEA, per germline. The CDR3 protein is CSGGDRAGYTF. The DNA of the CDR3 is TGCAGCGGGGGGGACAGGGCTGGCTACACCTTC.

This clonotype has ten or more counts. J is TRBJ2-7 and V is TRBV5-1; possibly TRBD1 for D (6 bases). The V and J ends lost 4 bases and 3 bases respectively, with 17 bases between them. This CDR3 is 15 amino acids long. From germline, CDR1 is SGHRS and CDR2 YFSETQ. The CDR3 DNA reads TGCGCCAGCAGCGAAGCCGGGACACAACTCTACGAGCAGTACTTC. Its translation: CASSEAGTQLYEQYF.

This clonotype was recorded many times. The chain combines TRBV6-5 with TRBJ2-7; D is unresolved. This CDR3 comprises 16 residues. Between the trimmed V and J ends, which lost 0 bases and 6 bases, there was a span of 18 bases. Germline V lookup: CDR1 MNHEY, CDR2 SVGAGI. Here the CDR3 reads CASSYSISVLIGEQYF. DNA of the CDR3: TGTGCCAGCAGTTACTCGATATCAGTGCTGATAGGCGAGCAGTACTTC.